This T cell receptor (beta chain) was retrieved from a study of early T cells in non-severe SARS-CoV-2 infection. This clonotype was picked up a small number of times. Attachment of unique molecular identifiers was made to individual cDNA molecules. MiXCR was run by TCRdb on the 5' RACE reads, yielding one entry per CDR3 protein. The top ten hold about 10% of the sample, which has around 57,000 distinct CDR3 sequences, 9.5% to 13% seen once. Germline loops: CDR1 SGHTA, CDR2 FQGTGA. Losses at the gene ends were 5 bases for V and 5 bases for J; bases not matched to a gene: 9. This CDR3 region has 15 residues.

The specimen was whole blood. The chain employs TRBV7-3 and TRBJ2-5, with 9 bases lining up with TRBD1. The TCR sequence derives from an adult who was a healthcare worker with PCR-confirmed SARS-CoV-2 infection or an uninfected control (not recorded which). CDR3 nucleotides: TGTGCCAGCAGCCCCGTGGGGACAGGGCACGAGACCCAGTACTTC. It encodes CASSPVGTGHETQYF.